A selection of T cell receptor beta chains follows, all from one sample in a study of blood T cell repertoires in COVID-19. Profiled with immunoSEQ multiplex PCR; TCRdb holds only in-frame clones, not every one. The sample shows under 400,000 clones, 85% to 90% of them seen only once. The sequenced material came from peripheral blood. These receptors all come from a woman in her thirties with COVID-19, enrolled during active disease. The CDR3 runs from the conserved cysteine through the conserved F or W. A D gene is named only where the DNA matches it firmly. Part of the rows lack a size; the others show once, few, many or a class for expanded clones.

TRBV5-1	TRBD2	TRBJ2-5	16	.	CASSSYSGRRSNAQYF	TGCGCCAGCAGCTCCTATAGCGGGAGGCGTTCTAATGCCCAGTACTTC
TRBV7-9	.	TRBJ2-7	12	.	CASSWDLGEQYF	TGTGCCAGCAGCTGGGACTTGGGCGAGCAGTACTTC
TRBV5-4	.	TRBJ2-5	13	.	CASSLEIQETQYF	TGTGCCAGCAGCTTAGAGATCCAAGAGACCCAGTACTTC
TRBV7-8	TRBD1	TRBJ2-7	15	.	CASSLGGTGLYEQYF	TGTGCCAGCAGCTTAGGTGGGACAGGTTTGTACGAGCAGTACTTC
TRBV4-1	TRBD2	TRBJ2-7	18	.	CASSQEFSRLAGDYEQYF	TGCGCCAGCAGCCAAGAGTTCTCCCGACTAGCGGGGGACTACGAGCAGTACTTC
TRBV5-1	TRBD2	TRBJ2-1	18	.	CASSLTVSGRAADNEQFF	TGCGCCAGCAGCTTGACGGTTAGCGGGAGGGCCGCCGACAATGAGCAGTTCTTC
TRBV18	TRBD1	TRBJ2-3	15	.	CASSPRDRGSDTQYF	TGTGCCAGCTCACCGCGGGACAGGGGTTCAGATACGCAGTATTTT
TRBV7-6	TRBD2	TRBJ2-1	16	.	CASSSGTSGSLNEQFF	TGTGCCAGCAGCAGTGGGACTAGCGGGAGCCTCAATGAGCAGTTCTTC
TRBV5-5	.	TRBJ2-7	14	.	CASSPRTGSGEQYF	TGTGCCAGCAGCCCTCGGACGGGAAGCGGCGAGCAGTACTTC
TRBV25-1	.	TRBJ1-3	14	few	CASSEYGRFGTIYF	TGTGCCAGCAGTGAATACGGGAGATTCGGCACCATATATTTT
TRBV3-1/TRBV3-2	.	TRBJ2-5	16	.	CASSPGTRGYQETQYF	TGTGCCAGCAGCCCCGGCACGAGGGGGTACCAAGAGACCCAGTACTTC
TRBV6-5	TRBD2	TRBJ2-7	15	.	CASTGLADSSYEQYF	TGTGCCAGCACCGGACTAGCGGATTCTTCCTACGAGCAGTACTTC
TRBV6-5	TRBD1	TRBJ1-5	15	few	CASRKNRGSNQPQHF	TGTGCCAGCAGGAAAAACAGGGGAAGCAATCAGCCCCAGCATTTT
TRBV29-1	TRBD1	TRBJ1-1	13	.	CSGLTGPNTEAFF	TGCAGCGGGTTGACAGGGCCGAACACTGAAGCTTTCTTT
TRBV19	TRBD1	TRBJ2-7	15	once	CASSISTGGTYEQYF	TGTGCCAGTAGTATAAGCACAGGGGGCACCTACGAGCAGTACTTC
TRBV29-1	TRBD2	TRBJ2-1	13	.	CSARAGIISEQFF	TGCAGCGCTAGAGCGGGAATCATCTCTGAGCAGTTCTTC
TRBV11-2	.	TRBJ1-1	15	.	CASSLITGWDTEAFF	TGTGCCAGCAGCTTAATAACGGGATGGGACACTGAAGCTTTCTTT
TRBV19	.	TRBJ1-2	16	.	CASSIVGRLANYGYTF	TGTGCCAGTAGTATAGTCGGTCGGCTAGCTAACTATGGCTACACCTTC
TRBV19	TRBD1	TRBJ1-5	14	.	CASDTGERGQPQHF	TGTGCCAGTGATACAGGGGAACGCGGACAGCCCCAGCATTTT
TRBV11-2	TRBD2	TRBJ2-7	16	.	CASSPQGAGERHEQYF	TGTGCCAGCAGCCCTCAGGGAGCGGGAGAAAGGCACGAGCAGTACTTC
TRBV5-4	TRBD2	TRBJ2-3	16	.	CASSLVSGRGTDTQYF	TGTGCCAGCAGCTTGGTAAGCGGGAGAGGCACAGATACGCAGTATTTT
TRBV5-1	.	TRBJ1-6	14	.	CASSSLPDNSPLHF	TGCGCCAGCAGCTCCCTTCCGGATAATTCACCCCTCCACTTT
TRBV27	TRBD1	TRBJ1-1	14	.	CASSPPGQVTEAFF	TGTGCCAGCAGTCCCCCTGGACAGGTCACTGAAGCTTTCTTT
TRBV11-3	.	TRBJ2-1	13	.	CASSLDQGNEQFF	TGTGCCAGCAGCTTAGATCAGGGAAATGAGCAGTTCTTC